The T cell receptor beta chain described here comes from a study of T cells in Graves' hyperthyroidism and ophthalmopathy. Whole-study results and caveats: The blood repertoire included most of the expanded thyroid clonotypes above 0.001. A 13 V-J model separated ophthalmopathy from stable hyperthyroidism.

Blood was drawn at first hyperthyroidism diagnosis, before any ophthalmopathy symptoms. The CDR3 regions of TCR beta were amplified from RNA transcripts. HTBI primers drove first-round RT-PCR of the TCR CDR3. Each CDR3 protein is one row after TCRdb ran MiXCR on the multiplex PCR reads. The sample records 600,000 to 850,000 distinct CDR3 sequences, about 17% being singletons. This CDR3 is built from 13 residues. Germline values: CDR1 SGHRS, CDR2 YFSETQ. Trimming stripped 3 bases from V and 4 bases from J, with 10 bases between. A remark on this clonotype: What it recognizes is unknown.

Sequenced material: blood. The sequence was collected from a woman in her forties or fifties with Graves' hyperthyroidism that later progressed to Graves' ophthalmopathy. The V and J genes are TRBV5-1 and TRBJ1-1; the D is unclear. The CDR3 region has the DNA TGCGCCAGCAGCTCGGATTTGGCCACTGAAGCTTTCTTT. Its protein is CASSSDLATEAFF. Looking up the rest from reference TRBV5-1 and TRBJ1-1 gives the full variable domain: KAGVTQTPRYLIKTRGQQVTLSCSPISGHRSVSWYQQTPGQGLQFLFEYFSETQRNKGNFPGRFSGRQFSNSRSEMNVSTLELGDSALYLCASSSDLATEAFFGQGTRLTVV.